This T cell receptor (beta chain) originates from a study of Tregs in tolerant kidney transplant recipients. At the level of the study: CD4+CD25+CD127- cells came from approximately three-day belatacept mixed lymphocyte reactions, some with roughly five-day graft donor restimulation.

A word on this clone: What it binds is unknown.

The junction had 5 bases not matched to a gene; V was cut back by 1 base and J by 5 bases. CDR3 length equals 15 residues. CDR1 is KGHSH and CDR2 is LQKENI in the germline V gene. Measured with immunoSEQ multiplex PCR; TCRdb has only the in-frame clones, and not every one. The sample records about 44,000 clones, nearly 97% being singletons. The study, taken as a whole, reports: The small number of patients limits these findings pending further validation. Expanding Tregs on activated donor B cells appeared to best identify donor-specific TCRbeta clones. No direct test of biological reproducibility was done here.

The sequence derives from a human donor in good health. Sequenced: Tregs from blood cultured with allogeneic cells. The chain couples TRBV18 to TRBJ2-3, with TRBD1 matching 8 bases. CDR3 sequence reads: CASSPRQGRLDTQYF. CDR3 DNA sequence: TGTGCCAGCTCACCACGACAGGGGCGCTTAGATACGCAGTATTTT. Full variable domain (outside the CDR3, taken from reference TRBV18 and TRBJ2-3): NAGVMQNPRHLVRRRGQEARLRCSPMKGHSHVYWYRQLPEEGLKFMVYLQKENIIDESGMPKERFSAEFPKEGPSILRIQQVVRGDSAAYFCASSPRQGRLDTQYFGPGTRLTVL.